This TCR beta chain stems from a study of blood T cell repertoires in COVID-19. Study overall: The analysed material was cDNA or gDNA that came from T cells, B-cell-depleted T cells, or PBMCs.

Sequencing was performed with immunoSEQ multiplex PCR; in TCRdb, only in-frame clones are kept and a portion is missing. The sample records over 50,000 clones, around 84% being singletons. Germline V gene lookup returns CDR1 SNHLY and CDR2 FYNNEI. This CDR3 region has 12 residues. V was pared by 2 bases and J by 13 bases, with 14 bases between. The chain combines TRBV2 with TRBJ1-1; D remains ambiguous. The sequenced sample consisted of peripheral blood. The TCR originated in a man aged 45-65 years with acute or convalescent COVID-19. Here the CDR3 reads CASSERGGPSFF. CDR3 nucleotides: TGTGCCAGCAGTGAACGTGGTGGGCCCAGTTTCTTT.